Listed here are 15 T cell receptor beta chains from one sample, sequenced in a study of T-cell reconstitution after alpha-beta-depleted transplantation in children. The TCRbeta library incorporated unique molecular identifiers. TCRdb independently ran MiXCR on the PCR reads; one entry per CDR3 protein. Seen here are around 16,000 distinct CDR3 sequences, 5% to 5.5% observed once, and the top ten hold over 6%. The input for sequencing was PBMCs, taken before TCRalphabeta/CD19-depleted stem cell transplant. The receptor set was obtained from a boy aged 5 to 17 with acute lymphoblastic leukemia, due to receive a stem cell transplant.

This clonotype has ten or more counts. This chain uses TRBV28 with TRBJ2-4; D call uncertain. The V end lost 6 bases, the J end lost 0 bases, and 15 bases lay between the germline ends. Germline V gene lookup returns CDR1 MDHEN and CDR2 SYDVKM. There are 16 residues in the CDR3. CDR3 sequence: CASSASGTLAKNIQYF. The CDR3 coding sequence is TGTGCCAGCAGCGCCTCAGGAACCCTAGCCAAAAACATTCAGTACTTC. The complete variable domain, with remaining parts taken from reference TRBV28 and TRBJ2-4, reads DVKVTQSSRYLVKRTGEKVFLECVQDMDHENMFWYRQDPGLGLRLIYFSYDVKMKEKGDIPEGYSVSREKKERFSLILESASTNQTSMYLCASSASGTLAKNIQYFGAGTRLSVL.

The sample holds many counts of this clonotype. The gene calls are TRBV9 and TRBJ2-7, with TRBD1 matching over 7 bases. The germline CDR1 and CDR2 sequences are SGDLS and YYNGEE. J was trimmed by 1 base and V by 3 bases; bases with no gene match: 4. The length of the CDR3 is 14 residues. Here the CDR3 reads CASSGGQDSYEQYF. The CDR3 DNA sequence: TGTGCCAGCAGCGGTGGACAGGATTCCTACGAGCAGTACTTC.

By its share, this clonotype is medium-sized. This chain connects TRBV28 to TRBJ1-4; D not resolved. The V end was cut by 3 bases, the J end by 0 bases, with 11 bases between. This CDR3 has 16 amino acids. The V gene's germline CDR1 is MDHEN and CDR2 SYDVKM. In nucleotides, the CDR3 is TGTGCCAGCAGTTTTACTGGCTGGGCAACTAATGAAAAACTGTTTTTT. Translating it yields CASSFTGWATNEKLFF.

In regard to this clonotype: A much more abundant neighbour one base away suggests this may be a read error. The chain links TRBV10-3 to TRBJ2-5, with a tentative D call TRBD1 (6 bases). Trimming shortened V by 0 bases and J by 5 bases, and 7 bases separated the two germline ends. Germline V gene sequence: CDR1 ENHRY, CDR2 SYGVKD. This CDR3 contains 13 residues. Here the CDR3 DNA reads TGTGCCATCAGTGAGTCGAGGGGGGAGACCCAGTACTTC. Protein: CAISESRGETQYF.

By frequency in the sample, this clonotype is medium-sized (0.01 to 0.1%). The chain links TRBV7-2 to TRBJ2-1; a possible D gene is TRBD2 (6 bases). The CDR3 is 14 residues long. The germline CDR1 and CDR2 sequences are SGHTA and FQGNSA. V was trimmed by 5 bases and J by 6 bases, leaving 14 bases between them. The CDR3 reads CASSKGREINEQFF. CDR3 in DNA: TGTGCCAGCAGCAAGGGACGGGAGATCAATGAGCAGTTCTTC.

This clonotype is medium-sized by share. J is TRBJ2-1 and V is TRBV7-9; maybe TRBD2 (6 bases). The V gene lost 6 bases and the J gene lost 8 bases, with 32 bases spanning the gap. The germline CDR1 and CDR2 sequences are SEHNR and FQNEAQ (reference sequence). The CDR3 loop spans 19 amino acids. The CDR3 reads CASSPVVSGVGDTVDEQFF. Here the CDR3 DNA reads TGTGCCAGCAGTCCCGTGGTATCGGGAGTAGGGGATACGGTGGATGAGCAGTTCTTC.

This clonotype was seen at least ten times. This rearrangement joins TRBV20-1 to TRBJ2-7; 7 nucleotides agree with TRBD2. The germline V gene has CDR1 DFQATT and CDR2 SNEGSKA (reference sequence). V dropped 0 bases and J dropped 2; count of bases not matched to a gene: 10. CDR3 length: 16 amino acids. DNA for the CDR3: TGCAGTGCTAGAGATCCAGCGGGATCCATTACCTACGAGCAGTACTTC. Its protein is CSARDPAGSITYEQYF.

In this sample, this clonotype turned up many times. The genes are TRBV28 and TRBJ2-7; D remains ambiguous. CDR1 and CDR2 (germline): MDHEN, SYDVKM. V was trimmed by 6 bases and J by 3 bases, leaving 21 bases between them. The CDR3 totals 16 residues. This CDR3 is CASRSPGSGSLYEQYF. The CDR3 DNA is TGTGCCAGCAGATCCCCAGGCTCGGGCTCACTCTACGAGCAGTACTTC.

This clonotype was counted many times. The V and J genes are TRBV2 and TRBJ1-4; unclear D gene. V lost 6 bases, J lost 1 base, and 15 bases lay in between. CDR3 length: 16 residues. Germline V gene data show CDR1 as SNHLY and CDR2 as FYNNEI. DNA of the CDR3: TGTGCCAGCAGCGGGTCGAGAAAACTAACTAATGAAAAACTGTTTTTT. Translating it yields CASSGSRKLTNEKLFF.

This clonotype was counted at least ten times. J is TRBJ2-2 and V is TRBV4-2, with TRBD1 matching over 8 bases. Trimming cost V 4 bases and J 4 bases; bases outside gene matches: 8. This CDR3 has 16 residues. CDR1 is LGHNA, CDR2 YNFKEQ, per germline. As DNA, the CDR3 is TGTGCCAGCAGCCCTCACCCTGGACAGGGCACCGGGGAGCTGTTTTTT. Residues: CASSPHPGQGTGELFF.

This clonotype was observed many times. The J gene is TRBJ2-1, the V gene TRBV20-1; no firm D call. CDR1 DFQATT and CDR2 SNEGSKA come from the germline V gene (reference sequence). The CDR3 spans 13 residues. V was trimmed by 0 bases and J by 5 bases, leaving 8 bases between them. The CDR3 nucleotides read TGCAGTGCTAGAGAAAGTCTGAACAATGAGCAGTTCTTC. Protein sequence: CSARESLNNEQFF.

Many counts were recorded for this clonotype. V gene TRBV2 combines with J gene TRBJ1-2; D call uncertain. Germline V gives CDR1 SNHLY, CDR2 FYNNEI. This CDR3 has 12 amino acids. The germline V and J ends were trimmed by 11 bases and 4 bases, with 14 bases remaining between them. The CDR3 bases are TGTGCCCGCATGGAAGCCTTCTATGGCTACACCTTC. Protein sequence: CARMEAFYGYTF.

This clonotype showed up many times. The J gene is TRBJ2-3, the V gene TRBV6-1; either TRBD1 or TRBD2 may fit D (5 bases each). Germline V CDR1 and CDR2: MNHNS, SASEGT. The CDR3 covers 15 residues. The ends were cut back, 6 bases at V and 3 bases at J, with 16 bases in the middle. The CDR3 reads CASRPPGRRTDTQYF. The CDR3 region has the DNA TGTGCCAGCAGGCCCCCGGGGCGGAGGACAGATACGCAGTATTTT.

This clonotype has ten or more counts. This rearrangement joins TRBV4-3 to TRBJ2-3; D is unclear. Germline-derived CDR1 and CDR2 are LGHNA and YSLEER. The CDR3 has 14 residues. The ends were cut back, 4 bases at V and 5 bases at J, with 13 bases in the middle. CDR3 region: CASSPTPYRDTQYF. The CDR3 region has the DNA TGCGCCAGCAGCCCGACCCCTTATCGAGATACGCAGTATTTT.

Ten or more counts support this clonotype. The V and J genes are TRBV6-2 or TRBV6-3 and TRBJ1-1; 9 nucleotides line up with TRBD1. Trimming took 6 bases from V and 2 from J; bases not matched to a gene: 7. The CDR3 is made up of 15 amino acids. Germline V lookup: CDR1 MNHEY, CDR2 SVGEGT. CDR3: CASRPWTGENTEAFF. Here the CDR3 DNA reads TGTGCCAGCAGACCCTGGACAGGGGAAAACACTGAAGCTTTCTTT.